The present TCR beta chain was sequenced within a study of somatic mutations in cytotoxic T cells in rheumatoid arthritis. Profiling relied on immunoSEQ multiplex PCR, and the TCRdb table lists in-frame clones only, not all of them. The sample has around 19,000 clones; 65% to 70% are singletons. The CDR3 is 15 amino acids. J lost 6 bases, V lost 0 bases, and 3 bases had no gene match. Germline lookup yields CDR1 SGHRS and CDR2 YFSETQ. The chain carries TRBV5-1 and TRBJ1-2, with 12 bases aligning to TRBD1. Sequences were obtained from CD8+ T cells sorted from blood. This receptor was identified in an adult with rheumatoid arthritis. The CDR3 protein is CASSLEGTGGDGYTF. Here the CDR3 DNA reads TGCGCCAGCAGCTTGGAGGGGACAGGGGGCGATGGCTACACCTTC.